This T cell receptor (beta chain) was sequenced in a study of neurological immune-mediated disorders. This clonotype has a count of ten or more. The CDR3 consists of 15 residues. Germline CDR1 and CDR2: DFQATT and SNEGSKA (reference sequence). With V trimmed by 4 bases and J by 5 bases, 13 bases remained unmatched. TCRdb fed the 5' RACE reads into MiXCR, producing one record per CDR3 protein. The table records tens of thousands of distinct CDR3 sequences, 6.5% to 8% of them present only once. This chain links TRBV20-1 with TRBJ1-1, with 7 bases aligning to TRBD1. The sequence came from a woman aged 35 to 49 in good health. The specimen was PBMCs. The CDR3 DNA sequence: TGCAGTGCTAACAGACAGGGCTCGGCTGAAACTGAAGCTTTCTTT. It codes for CSANRQGSAETEAFF.